This TCR beta chain was observed in a study of identical twins. General study findings and limits: Modeled out-of-frame TCR alpha sharing in monozygotic twins fell below observed levels. The authors drew conclusions from cross-sectional statistical analysis rather than following the same donors. Fewer insertions marked abundant cord blood beta clonotypes; young adult naive trended weakly, memory not at all.

TCRdb ran MiXCR on the 5' RACE reads and lists one entry per CDR3 protein. This table has some 210,000 distinct CDR3 sequences, less than 20% appearing once. Germline V gives CDR1 MGHRA, CDR2 YSYEKL. V was shortened by 1 base and J by 1 base, with 7 bases between the two germline ends. The CDR3 contains 15 residues. This clonotype has more than one count but fewer than ten. Its antigen is currently unknown. These same data were also listed under a study on T cells expressing NK-cell markers.

The TCR was taken from a woman under 30 in good health. The V call is TRBV4-1, the J call TRBJ2-2; no firm D call. Specimen: CD8+ T cells sorted from blood. The CDR3 region has the DNA TGCGCCAGCAGCCAAGGCCCAGGGAACACCGGGGAGCTGTTTTTT. As protein: CASSQGPGNTGELFF.